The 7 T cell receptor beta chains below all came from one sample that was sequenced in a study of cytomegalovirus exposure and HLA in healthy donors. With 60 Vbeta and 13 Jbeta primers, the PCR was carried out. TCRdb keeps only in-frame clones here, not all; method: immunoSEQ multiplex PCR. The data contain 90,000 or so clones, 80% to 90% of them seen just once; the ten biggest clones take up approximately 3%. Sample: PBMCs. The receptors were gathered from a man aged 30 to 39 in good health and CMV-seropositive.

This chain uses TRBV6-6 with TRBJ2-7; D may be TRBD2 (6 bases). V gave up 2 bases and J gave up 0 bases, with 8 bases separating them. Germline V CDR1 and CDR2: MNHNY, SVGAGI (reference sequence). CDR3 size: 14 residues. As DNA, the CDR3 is TGTGCCAGCAGTTACGGGGGGACCTCCTACGAGCAGTACTTC. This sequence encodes CASSYGGTSYEQYF.

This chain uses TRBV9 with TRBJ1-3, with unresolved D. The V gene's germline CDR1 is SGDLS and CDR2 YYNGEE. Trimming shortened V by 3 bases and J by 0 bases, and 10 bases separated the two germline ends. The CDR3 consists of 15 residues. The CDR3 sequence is CASSAAGFSGNTIYF. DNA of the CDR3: TGTGCCAGCAGCGCCGCAGGATTCTCTGGAAACACCATATATTTT. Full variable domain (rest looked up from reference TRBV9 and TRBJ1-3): DSGVTQTPKHLITATGQRVTLRCSPRSGDLSVYWYQQSLDQGLQFLIQYYNGEERAKGNILERFSAQQFPDLHSELNLSSLELGDSALYFCASSAAGFSGNTIYFGEGSWLTVV.

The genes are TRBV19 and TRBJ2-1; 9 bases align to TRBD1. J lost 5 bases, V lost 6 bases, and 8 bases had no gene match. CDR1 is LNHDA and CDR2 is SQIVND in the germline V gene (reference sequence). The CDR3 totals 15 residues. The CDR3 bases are TGTGCCAGTAGCTCGAGGGACAGGGACCACAATGAGCAGTTCTTC. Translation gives CASSSRDRDHNEQFF.

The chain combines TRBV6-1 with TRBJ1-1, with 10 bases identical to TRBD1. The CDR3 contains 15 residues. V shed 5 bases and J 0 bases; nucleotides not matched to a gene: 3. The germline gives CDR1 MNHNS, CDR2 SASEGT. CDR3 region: CASSMTGGLNTEAFF. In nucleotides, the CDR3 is TGTGCCAGCAGTATGACAGGGGGCCTGAACACTGAAGCTTTCTTT.

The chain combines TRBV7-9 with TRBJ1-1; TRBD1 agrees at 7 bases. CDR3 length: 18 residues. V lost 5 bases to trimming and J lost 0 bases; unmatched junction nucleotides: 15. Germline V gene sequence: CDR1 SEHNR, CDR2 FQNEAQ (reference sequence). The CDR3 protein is CASSRYNRGEVMNTEAFF. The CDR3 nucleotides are TGTGCCAGCAGCCGATATAACAGGGGCGAGGTCATGAACACTGAAGCTTTCTTT. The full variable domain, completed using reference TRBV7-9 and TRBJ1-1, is DTGVSQNPRHKITKRGQNVTFRCDPISEHNRLYWYRQTLGQGPEFLTYFQNEAQLEKSRLLSDRFSAERPKGSFSTLEIQRTEQGDSAMYLCASSRYNRGEVMNTEAFFGQGTRLTVV.

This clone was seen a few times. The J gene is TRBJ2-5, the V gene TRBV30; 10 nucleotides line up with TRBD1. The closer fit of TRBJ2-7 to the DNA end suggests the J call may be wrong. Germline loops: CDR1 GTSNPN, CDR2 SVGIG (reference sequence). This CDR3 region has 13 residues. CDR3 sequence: CASSGTGVYEQYF. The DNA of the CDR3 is TGTGCCTCTTCCGGGACAGGGGTATACGAGCAGTACTTC.

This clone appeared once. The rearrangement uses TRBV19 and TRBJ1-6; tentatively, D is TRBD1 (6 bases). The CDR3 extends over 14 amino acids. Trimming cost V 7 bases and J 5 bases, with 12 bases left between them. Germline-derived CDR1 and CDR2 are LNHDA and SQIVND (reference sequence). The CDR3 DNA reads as TGTGCCAGTACGCAGACAGGAGATAATTCACCCCTCCACTTT. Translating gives CASTQTGDNSPLHF.